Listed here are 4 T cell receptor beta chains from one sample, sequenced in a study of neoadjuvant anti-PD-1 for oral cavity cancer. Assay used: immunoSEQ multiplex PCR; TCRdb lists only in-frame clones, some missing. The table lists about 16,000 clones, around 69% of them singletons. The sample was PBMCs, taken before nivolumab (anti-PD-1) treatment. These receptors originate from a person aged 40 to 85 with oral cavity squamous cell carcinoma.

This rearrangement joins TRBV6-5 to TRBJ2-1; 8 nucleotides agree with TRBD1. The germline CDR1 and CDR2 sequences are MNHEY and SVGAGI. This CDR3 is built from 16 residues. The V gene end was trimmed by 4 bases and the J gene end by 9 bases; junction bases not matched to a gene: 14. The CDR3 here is CASSSGGQGILGEQFF. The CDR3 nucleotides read TGTGCCAGCAGTTCCGGAGGACAGGGAATTCTGGGTGAGCAGTTCTTC.

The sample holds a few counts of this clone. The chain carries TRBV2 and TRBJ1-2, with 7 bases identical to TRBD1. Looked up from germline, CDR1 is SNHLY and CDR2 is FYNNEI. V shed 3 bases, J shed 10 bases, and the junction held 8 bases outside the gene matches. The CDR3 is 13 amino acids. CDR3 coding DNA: TGTGCCAGCAGTGACACAGGGGAGATTAACTACACCTTC. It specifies CASSDTGEINYTF.

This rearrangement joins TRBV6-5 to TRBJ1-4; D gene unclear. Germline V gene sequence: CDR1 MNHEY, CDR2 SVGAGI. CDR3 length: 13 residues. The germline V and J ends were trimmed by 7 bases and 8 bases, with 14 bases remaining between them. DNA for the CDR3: TGTGCCAGCAAGATCGGGCGCGGAGAAAAACTGTTTTTT. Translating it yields CASKIGRGEKLFF.

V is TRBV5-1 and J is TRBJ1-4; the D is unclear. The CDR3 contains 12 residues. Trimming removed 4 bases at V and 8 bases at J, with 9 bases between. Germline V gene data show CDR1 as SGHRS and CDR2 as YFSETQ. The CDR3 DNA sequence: TGCGCCAGCAGCCCTGACGGAGAAAAACTGTTTTTT. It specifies CASSPDGEKLFF. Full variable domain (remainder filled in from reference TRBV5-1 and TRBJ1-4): KAGVTQTPRYLIKTRGQQVTLSCSPISGHRSVSWYQQTPGQGLQFLFEYFSETQRNKGNFPGRFSGRQFSNSRSEMNVSTLELGDSALYLCASSPDGEKLFFGSGTQLSVL.